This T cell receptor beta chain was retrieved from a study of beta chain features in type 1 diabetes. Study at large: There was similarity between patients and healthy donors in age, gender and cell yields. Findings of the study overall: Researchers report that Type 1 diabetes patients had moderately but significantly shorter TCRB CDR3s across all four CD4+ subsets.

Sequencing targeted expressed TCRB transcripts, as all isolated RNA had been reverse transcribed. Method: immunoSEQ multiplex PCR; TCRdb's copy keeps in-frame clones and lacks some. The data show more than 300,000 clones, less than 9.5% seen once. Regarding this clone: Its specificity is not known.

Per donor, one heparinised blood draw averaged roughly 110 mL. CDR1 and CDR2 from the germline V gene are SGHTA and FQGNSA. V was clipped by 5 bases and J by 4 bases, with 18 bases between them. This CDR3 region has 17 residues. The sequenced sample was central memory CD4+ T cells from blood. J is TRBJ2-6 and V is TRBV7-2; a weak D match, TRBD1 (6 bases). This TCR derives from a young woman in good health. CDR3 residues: CASSALMYGTGANVLTF. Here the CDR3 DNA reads TGTGCCAGCAGCGCATTGATGTACGGGACAGGGGCCAACGTCCTGACTTTC.